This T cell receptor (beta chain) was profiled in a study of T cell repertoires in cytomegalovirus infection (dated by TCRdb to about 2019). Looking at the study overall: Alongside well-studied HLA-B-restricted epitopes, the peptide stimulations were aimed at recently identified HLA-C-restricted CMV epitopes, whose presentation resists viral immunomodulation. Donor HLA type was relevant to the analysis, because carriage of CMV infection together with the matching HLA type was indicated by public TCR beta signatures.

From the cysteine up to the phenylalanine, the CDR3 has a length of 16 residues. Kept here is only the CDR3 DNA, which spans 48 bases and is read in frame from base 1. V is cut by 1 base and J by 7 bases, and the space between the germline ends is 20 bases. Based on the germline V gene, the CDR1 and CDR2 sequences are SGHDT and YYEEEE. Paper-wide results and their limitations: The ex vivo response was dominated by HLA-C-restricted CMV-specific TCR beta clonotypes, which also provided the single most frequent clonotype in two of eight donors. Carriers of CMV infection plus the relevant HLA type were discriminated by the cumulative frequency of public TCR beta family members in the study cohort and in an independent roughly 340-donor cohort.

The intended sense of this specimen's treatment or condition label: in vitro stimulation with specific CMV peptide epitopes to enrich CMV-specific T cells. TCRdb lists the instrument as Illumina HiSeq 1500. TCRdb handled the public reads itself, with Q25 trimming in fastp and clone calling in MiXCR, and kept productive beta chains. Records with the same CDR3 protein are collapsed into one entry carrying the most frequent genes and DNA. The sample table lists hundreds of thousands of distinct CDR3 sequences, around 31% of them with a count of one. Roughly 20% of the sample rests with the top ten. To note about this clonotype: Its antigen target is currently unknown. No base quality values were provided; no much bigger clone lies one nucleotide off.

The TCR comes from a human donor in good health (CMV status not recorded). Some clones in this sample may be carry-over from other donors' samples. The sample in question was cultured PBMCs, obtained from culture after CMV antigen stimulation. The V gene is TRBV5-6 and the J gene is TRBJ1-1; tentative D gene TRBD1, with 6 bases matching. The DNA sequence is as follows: TGTGCCAGCAGCTTGACGCGCGAACTACGGACAGTTGAAGCTTTCTTT. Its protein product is CASSLTRELRTVEAFF.